This T cell receptor (beta chain) was captured by sequencing in a study of somatic mutations in cytotoxic T cells in rheumatoid arthritis. Authors' processing steps: The authors compared patient CD8+ clones larger than 1% against published virus-specific TCRB sequences. Only a few of these clones matched. Clones were sequenced by immunoSEQ multiplex PCR, and TCRdb holds only the in-frame ones, with some missing. V and J calls and clone size come straight from that table; D and trimming were deduced from the DNA. Of about 19,000 clones detected, around 85% appear once; the ten largest clones hold roughly 6.9%. V lost 0 bases, J lost 11 bases, and 15 bases lay in between. The germline V gene encodes CDR1 GTSNPN and CDR2 SVGIG (reference sequence). The CDR3 extends over 13 amino acids. Comment on this clone: Its cognate antigen is unknown.

Findings of the study overall: Any difference in CD8+ T-cell clonality between patients who had rheumatoid arthritis and healthy controls who were age-matched was not statistically significant. The slightly lower representation of TRBV07 among rheumatoid arthritis patients did not undergo correction for multiple comparisons.

The chain is built from TRBV30 and TRBJ2-3; perhaps TRBD1 as D (7 bases). What was sequenced was CD8+ T cells sorted from blood. This TCR came from a woman aged 40 to 50 with rheumatoid arthritis. In DNA, the CDR3 is TGTGCCTGGAGTGTACTGGAGGGGGCGGGGCAGTATTTT. This translates into CAWSVLEGAGQYF.